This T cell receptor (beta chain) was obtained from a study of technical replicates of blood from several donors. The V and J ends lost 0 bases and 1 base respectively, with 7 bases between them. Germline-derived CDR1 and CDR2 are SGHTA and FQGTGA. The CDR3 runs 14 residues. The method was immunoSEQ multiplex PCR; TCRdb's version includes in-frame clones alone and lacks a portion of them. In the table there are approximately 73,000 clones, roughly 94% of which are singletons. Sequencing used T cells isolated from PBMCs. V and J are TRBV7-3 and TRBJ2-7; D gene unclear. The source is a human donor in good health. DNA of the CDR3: TGTGCCAGCAGCTTAACTTCAGAATCCTACGAGCAGTACTTC. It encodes CASSLTSESYEQYF.